The rows below give T cell receptor beta chains drawn from one sample of a study of CD4 T cells in relation to SARS-CoV-2 and coronaviruses. The table came from immunoSEQ multiplex PCR; TCRdb's copy has only in-frame clones and leaves some out. The sample has 65,000 or so clones; over 80% are singletons. The source material was memory CD4+ T cells from PBMCs. These receptor sequences come from a human donor in good health. Each CDR3 is given without its conserved first and last residue.

V gene: TRBV5-1
CDR3 protein: ASSSQPTDNEQF

V gene: TRBV18
CDR3 protein: ASSQEKMNTEAF

V gene: TRBV28
CDR3 protein: ASSPLAGVVTGELF

V gene: TRBV5-1
CDR3 protein: ASSLEVGNEKLF

V gene: TRBV28
CDR3 protein: ASSPGGNRALH

V gene: TRBV28
CDR3 protein: ASRTGQGGSTDTQY

V gene: TRBV9
CDR3 protein: ASNKVAYGYT

V gene: TRBV6-1
CDR3 protein: ASSERRVRY

V gene: TRBV20-1
CDR3 protein: SASGTSGTSTDTQY

V gene: TRBV5-1
CDR3 protein: ASVGLAGTGELF

V gene: TRBV5-4
CDR3 protein: ASSKTSGRDDEQF

V gene: TRBV9
CDR3 protein: ASSVASGGHYEQY

V gene: TRBV7-9
CDR3 protein: ASSPTGSSYEQY

V gene: TRBV7-9
CDR3 protein: ASRGDRGTHEQY

V gene: TRBV6-2/TRBV6-3
CDR3 protein: ASSSTGGKDTQY

V gene: TRBV24-1
CDR3 protein: ATSDLGGARNTGELF

V gene: TRBV28
CDR3 protein: ASSRDRANYGYT

V gene: TRBV20-1
CDR3 protein: SGSGSGELF

V gene: TRBV5-5
CDR3 protein: ASSSPGKGDTEAF

V gene: TRBV27
CDR3 protein: ASSPRQGFMGYT

V gene: TRBV6-1
CDR3 protein: ASSLLGQGAGEQF

V gene: TRBV28
CDR3 protein: ASRGGTGRRYT

V gene: TRBV10-3
CDR3 protein: ASRQSPDEQY

V gene: TRBV5-1
CDR3 protein: ASSLGAESTGELF

V gene: TRBV5-1
CDR3 protein: ASRYGREETQY

V gene: TRBV5-1
CDR3 protein: ASSQDPNQPQH

V gene: TRBV18
CDR3 protein: ASSPLAEDGTYEQY

V gene: TRBV5-1
CDR3 protein: ASSLAGRGSGANVLT

V gene: TRBV5-1
CDR3 protein: ASSLGASYEQY

V gene: TRBV7-9
CDR3 protein: ASSPGGTEAF

V gene: TRBV3-1/TRBV3-2
CDR3 protein: ASSLISGTGGHEQY

V gene: TRBV15
CDR3 protein: ATSRGTGDTGELF

V gene: TRBV6-1
CDR3 protein: ASREGTNGDNQPQH

V gene: TRBV18
CDR3 protein: ASSPPGPADNEQF

V gene: TRBV27
CDR3 protein: ASSSQYQETQY

V gene: TRBV28
CDR3 protein: ASSLFRQDGTQY

V gene: TRBV4-3
CDR3 protein: ASSQDRQGDEKLF

V gene: TRBV5-1
CDR3 protein: ASSPRLVRGPGNTEAF

V gene: TRBV7-2
CDR3 protein: ASSLDLQPQH

V gene: TRBV5-1
CDR3 protein: ASRVAANTGELF

V gene: TRBV5-6
CDR3 protein: ASSLMGGSRADEQF

V gene: TRBV27
CDR3 protein: ASRESRESYEQY

V gene: TRBV19
CDR3 protein: ASSPLRGDTEAF

V gene: TRBV7-2
CDR3 protein: ASSLGQGSSPEQF

V gene: TRBV7-2
CDR3 protein: ASSEQGIEAF

V gene: TRBV7-3
CDR3 protein: ASSLQASGVTGELF

V gene: TRBV4-2
CDR3 protein: ASSPTGLAGDNEQF

V gene: TRBV30
CDR3 protein: AWRTPTGGSNQPQH

V gene: TRBV2
CDR3 protein: ASSVRPQPH

V gene: TRBV4-3
CDR3 protein: ASSRGEGTGELF

V gene: TRBV28
CDR3 protein: ASSPGYGYT

V gene: TRBV19
CDR3 protein: ASSAGQGAKLF

V gene: TRBV29-1
CDR3 protein: SVVIWAGIGYGYT

V gene: TRBV5-4
CDR3 protein: ASSDGGLTSTDTQY

V gene: TRBV3-1/TRBV3-2
CDR3 protein: ASSQPTGGRAYNEQF

V gene: TRBV18
CDR3 protein: ASSPPGSNEKLF

V gene: TRBV28
CDR3 protein: ASSQRQGVLEKLF

V gene: TRBV6-2/TRBV6-3
CDR3 protein: ASSYPLLDEQF

V gene: TRBV25-1
CDR3 protein: ASSDVTSGANVLT